These 17 T cell receptor beta chains originate from one sample sequenced in a study of control samples from healthy donors and cancer patients. Assay: immunoSEQ multiplex PCR; the TCRdb copy retains only in-frame clones and omits some. This sample has 350,000 to 450,000 clones; around nine tenths occur once, and the top ten carry around 6.4%. The material sequenced was PBMCs. The origin of the receptors is a man aged 40-49 years with head and neck cancer.

The V and J genes are TRBV30 and TRBJ2-2, with a possible D match to TRBD1 (5 bases). The CDR3 contains 14 residues. Trimming cost V 4 bases and J 4 bases, with 13 bases left between them. Germline CDR1 GTSNPN, CDR2 SVGIG (reference sequence). The CDR3 DNA reads as TGTGCCTGGACAGGGCTACCGGGCACCGGGGAGCTGTTTTTT. Its protein product is CAWTGLPGTGELFF.

The chain carries TRBV27 and TRBJ2-2; 10 positions agree with TRBD1. From germline, CDR1 is MNHEY and CDR2 SMNVEV (reference sequence). The CDR3 length is 16 residues. J gave up 4 bases and V 1 base, and 3 bases lay outside the gene matches. DNA of the CDR3: TGTGCCAGCAGTTTATTGACAGGGGGCGTCACCGGGGAGCTGTTTTTT. This encodes CASSLLTGGVTGELFF.

The V gene is TRBV15, the J gene TRBJ2-7, with 7 positions matching TRBD1. This CDR3 has 15 amino acids. Germline CDR1 reads LNHNV; CDR2 reads YYDKDF (reference sequence). V lost 0 bases and J lost 2; bases outside the gene matches: 4. The CDR3 is CATSRDRGQAYEQYF. In nucleotides, the CDR3 is TGTGCCACCAGCAGAGATCGTGGACAGGCCTACGAGCAGTACTTC.

This clone was recorded once. The rearrangement uses TRBV6-1 and TRBJ2-7, with 9 bases that match TRBD1. Germline V gives CDR1 MNHNS, CDR2 SASEGT. The CDR3 has 15 amino acids. J was trimmed by 0 bases and V by 3 bases; bases with no gene match: 3. The CDR3 bases are TGTGCCAGCAGTGACGGGACAGGGCTCTCCTACGAGCAGTACTTC. Translated, it gives CASSDGTGLSYEQYF.

The chain employs TRBV24-1 and TRBJ2-4; TRBD1 matches at 7 bases. This CDR3 is built from 13 residues. Germline loops: CDR1 KGHDR, CDR2 SFDVKD. The ends lost 5 bases at V and 7 bases at J; junction bases unmatched: 4. In nucleotides, the CDR3 is TGTGCCACCAGTGGAACAGGGGTGAACATTCAGTACTTC. Protein product: CATSGTGVNIQYF.

The V call is TRBV28, the J call TRBJ2-7; perhaps TRBD1 as D (7 bases). The germline V and J ends were trimmed by 6 bases and 0 bases, with 15 bases remaining between them. This CDR3 is built from 15 residues. Germline CDR1 reads MDHEN; CDR2 reads SYDVKM. The CDR3 nucleotides read TGTGCCAGCAGGCTCTGGGGGGACAGCTCCTACGAGCAGTACTTC. Residues: CASRLWGDSSYEQYF.

The DNA for the CDR3 is TGTGCCAGCAGCTTTGGCCCTTACATCTACAATGAGCAGTTCTTC. Its protein is CASSFGPYIYNEQFF. V usage is TRBV7-9 and J usage is TRBJ2-1; D unclear. The CDR3 is 15 residues long. CDR1 and CDR2 (germline): SEHNR, FQNEAQ (reference sequence). V was clipped by 3 bases and J by 3 bases, with 12 bases between them.

V gene TRBV27 combines with J gene TRBJ2-7, with D maybe TRBD2 (7 bases). The V end lost 0 bases, the J end lost 1 base, and 10 bases lay between the germline ends. The germline CDR1 and CDR2 sequences are MNHEY and SMNVEV (reference sequence). This CDR3 contains 15 residues. CDR3 nucleotides: TGTGCCAGCAGTTTATCGAGGGGGGGGTCCTACGAGCAGTACTTC. The encoded protein is CASSLSRGGSYEQYF.

V usage is TRBV18 and J usage is TRBJ1-5, with D perhaps matching TRBD1 (6 bases). The CDR3 loop spans 15 amino acids. The ends were cut back, 2 bases at V and 5 bases at J, with 13 bases in the middle. Germline V lookup: CDR1 KGHSH, CDR2 LQKENI. DNA for the CDR3: TGTGCCAGCTCACCAATGACAGGTTCTGATCAGCCCCAGCATTTT. Translated: CASSPMTGSDQPQHF.

This chain links TRBV19 with TRBJ2-2; D might be TRBD1 (5 bases). Germline V CDR1 and CDR2: LNHDA, SQIVND (reference sequence). The CDR3 contains 14 residues. The V gene lost 6 bases and the J gene lost 1 base, with 9 bases spanning the gap. This CDR3 reads CASRSQGNTGELFF. The CDR3 coding sequence is TGTGCCAGTAGGAGCCAGGGGAACACCGGGGAGCTGTTTTTT.

The CDR3 reads CAWRPRWGIQTYNEQFF. The DNA for the CDR3 is TGTGCCTGGAGACCACGTTGGGGGATCCAGACTTACAATGAGCAGTTCTTC. The rearrangement joins TRBV30 to TRBJ2-1; possibly TRBD1 or TRBD2 for D (5 bases each). Trimming shortened V by 3 bases and J by 4 bases, and 22 bases separated the two germline ends. This CDR3 contains 17 residues. Germline CDR1 and CDR2: GTSNPN and SVGIG (reference sequence).

This clone was seen just once. J is TRBJ1-5 and V is TRBV5-1; 7 positions match TRBD1. CDR3 length equals 14 residues. The junction had 4 bases not matched to a gene; V was cut back by 4 bases and J by 3 bases. Germline loops: CDR1 SGHRS, CDR2 YFSETQ. The CDR3 DNA follows: TGCGCCAGCAGCCCGGGACAGAACAATCAGCCCCAGCATTTT. It encodes CASSPGQNNQPQHF.

The chain joins TRBV19 to TRBJ1-4, with D hard to call. Trimming left V 2 bases short and J 0 bases short, with 4 bases between. Germline CDR1 reads LNHDA; CDR2 reads SQIVND (reference sequence). The CDR3 extends over 14 amino acids. As DNA, the CDR3 is TGTGCCAGTAGTATAAGTTCAACTAATGAAAAACTGTTTTTT. Translating it yields CASSISSTNEKLFF.

The V call is TRBV6-5, the J call TRBJ1-1, with no clear D. CDR3 length: 15 residues. V lost 4 bases to trimming and J lost 4 bases, with 16 bases between them. The germline CDR1 and CDR2 sequences are MNHEY and SVGAGI. The CDR3 nucleotides read TGTGCCAGCAGTTCTCAACTTTTGGGGAGCACTGAAGCTTTCTTT. Encoded protein: CASSSQLLGSTEAFF.

J is TRBJ2-4 and V is TRBV15; D may be TRBD1 or TRBD2 (6 bases each). Germline V gene sequence: CDR1 LNHNV, CDR2 YYDKDF (reference sequence). Trimming removed 1 base at V and 1 base at J, with 8 bases between. This CDR3 region has 15 residues. CDR3 in amino acids: CATSRGGGAKNIQYF. The DNA for the CDR3 is TGTGCCACCAGCAGAGGAGGGGGGGCCAAAAACATTCAGTACTTC. Full variable domain (rest looked up from reference TRBV15 and TRBJ2-4): DAMVIQNPRYQVTQFGKPVTLSCSQTLNHNVMYWYQQKSSQAPKLLFHYYDKDFNNEADTPDNFQSRRPNTSFCFLDIRSPGLGDTAMYLCATSRGGGAKNIQYFGAGTRLSVL.

The chain joins TRBV6-4 to TRBJ2-7, with D perhaps matching TRBD2 (5 bases). Trimming stripped 5 bases from V and 2 bases from J, with 7 bases between. The germline V gene encodes CDR1 MRHNA and CDR2 SNTAGT. The CDR3 is made up of 12 amino acids. The CDR3 loop reads CASSSGAYEQYF. CDR3 nucleotide sequence: TGTGCCAGCAGTAGCGGCGCCTACGAGCAGTACTTC.

This clone was recorded once. The rearrangement uses TRBV28 and TRBJ1-5; the match to TRBD1 covers 7 bases. This CDR3 is 15 amino acids long. Germline CDR1 reads MDHEN; CDR2 reads SYDVKM. V lost 6 bases, J lost 6 bases, and 11 bases stayed unmatched. This chain's CDR3 is CASRTPGGTIQPQHF. In DNA, the CDR3 is TGTGCCAGCAGAACACCAGGGGGGACCATTCAGCCCCAGCATTTT.